This T cell receptor beta chain is drawn from a study of shared T cell receptors in the human thymus. Only in-frame clones appear in the TCRdb table, and some are missing; sequencing was by immunoSEQ multiplex PCR. The sample includes approximately 660,000 clones, approximately 90% seen only once; the top ten take approximately 0.011%. The data were also submitted as part of a second study, on human thymus T cells. That study adds: Thymus specimens were resections from corrective heart surgery. Usage of V and J genes appeared biased in thymic and blood repertoires.

The clonotype was recovered from a boy in the first two years of life with a congenital heart defect. The source material was thymocytes.

CDR3 bases: TGTGCCAGCAGTTTATCGAAGTTAGCGGGAGGGTATGCAGATACGCAGTATTTT. Translation: CASSLSKLAGGYADTQYF. The rearrangement uses TRBV27 and TRBJ2-3; 11 bases map to TRBD2. From germline, CDR1 is MNHEY and CDR2 SMNVEV (reference sequence). With 0 bases clipped from V and 4 bases from J, the junction kept 9 bases outside the gene matches. There are 18 residues in the CDR3.